This TCR beta chain was captured by sequencing in a study of T-cell memory formation after mild COVID-19. Study context: The study found TCR clusters largely donor specific.

This clonotype came up a few times. Researchers used 5'RACE with constant-segment primers to make TCR alpha and TCR beta cDNA libraries that carry sample barcodes and UMIs. From the 5' RACE reads, TCRdb called clonotypes with MiXCR, one entry per CDR3 protein. Of approximately 210,000 distinct CDR3 sequences in the sample, over 9.5% were seen once. This CDR3 has 16 amino acids. The V gene's germline CDR1 is KGHDR and CDR2 SFDVKD. V shed 2 bases and J 7 bases; nucleotides not matched to a gene: 6. The receptor's source is a man younger than 35 who had mild COVID-19 (a few samples of this study predate the infection). Cell type and time point are not known. The specimen sequenced was PBMCs or a T cell subset sorted from them (not recorded which). The J gene is TRBJ1-5, the V gene TRBV24-1; 11 bases line up with TRBD1. DNA of the CDR3: TGTGCCACCAGTGATTCGGACAGGGGGCGAGGACAGCCCCAGCATTTT. Translating it yields CATSDSDRGRGQPQHF.